Shown below are 18 T cell receptor beta chains from a single sample sequenced in a study of T cell responses to AZD1222 COVID-19 vaccine. TCRdb's table, derived via immunoSEQ multiplex PCR, lists solely in-frame clones and lacks some. The sample records approximately 160,000 clones, approximately 90% being singletons. The sample here was peripheral blood, taken 28 days after the second AZD1222 dose. The receptor set was obtained from an adult who received the AZD1222 COVID-19 vaccine.

V gene TRBV2 combines with J gene TRBJ1-5; tentatively, D is TRBD1 (6 bases). CDR1 is SNHLY, CDR2 FYNNEI, per germline. This CDR3 is 14 amino acids long. V was shortened by 5 bases and J by 3 bases, with 11 bases between the two germline ends. The CDR3 here is CASSRGGFNQPQHF. The CDR3 region has the DNA TGTGCCAGCAGTAGGGGGGGTTTCAATCAGCCCCAGCATTTT.

The chain combines TRBV12-5 with TRBJ2-1, with TRBD2 matching 13 bases. Losses at the gene ends were 5 bases for V and 6 bases for J; bases not matched to a gene: 10. The CDR3 runs 17 residues. CDR1 LGHNT and CDR2 FRNRAP come from the germline V gene. CDR3 loop: CASGGAPGLAGPNEQFF. The DNA for the CDR3 is TGTGCTAGTGGTGGGGCACCGGGACTAGCGGGGCCCAATGAGCAGTTCTTC.

This chain links TRBV19 with TRBJ1-5; a weak D match, TRBD1 (5 bases). The CDR3 is 15 amino acids. V lost 0 bases, J lost 5 bases, and 11 bases lay in between. Germline assignment: CDR1 LNHDA and CDR2 SQIVND (reference sequence). CDR3 in amino acids: CASSIEDRGYQPQHF. The CDR3 nucleotides read TGTGCCAGTAGTATAGAAGACAGAGGGTATCAGCCCCAGCATTTT.

This chain connects TRBV19 to TRBJ1-2; TRBD1 might be the D (5 bases). Looked up from germline, CDR1 is LNHDA and CDR2 is SQIVND (reference sequence). Trimming took off 8 bases at V and 4 bases at J, with 17 bases between the two ends. This CDR3 contains 14 residues. The CDR3 spells CASSLGTEIYGYTF. The CDR3 DNA is TGTGCCAGTTCCCTGGGGACGGAGATCTATGGCTACACCTTC.

The chain uses TRBV2 and TRBJ1-1; 9 bases map to TRBD1. Trimming at V came to 6 bases and at J to 8 bases, leaving 4 bases not matched to a gene. Germline lookup yields CDR1 SNHLY and CDR2 FYNNEI. This CDR3 contains 12 residues. CDR3 sequence (DNA): TGTGCCAGCAGCGGGGGACAGGGAGAAGCTTTCTTT. Translated: CASSGGQGEAFF.

The genes are TRBV29-1 and TRBJ2-5, with D possibly TRBD2 on 6 matching bases. The length of the CDR3 is 12 residues. The germline gives CDR1 SQVTM, CDR2 ANQGSEA. Trimming removed 7 bases at V and 5 bases at J, with 14 bases between. The CDR3 here is CSARRGGETQYF. As DNA, the CDR3 is TGCAGCGCTCGGCGTGGGGGGGAGACCCAGTACTTC.

The chain employs TRBV6-5 and TRBJ1-6, with D possibly being TRBD1 (5 bases). Germline V gives CDR1 MNHEY, CDR2 SVGAGI. This CDR3 comprises 16 residues. V was cut by 2 bases and J by 9 bases, with 17 bases left in between. CDR3 region: CASSYGPGPEGSPLHF. CDR3 bases: TGTGCCAGCAGTTACGGTCCGGGACCCGAGGGTTCACCCCTCCACTTT.

V usage is TRBV7-9 and J usage is TRBJ1-1, with D perhaps matching TRBD1 (5 bases). The germline V gene has CDR1 SEHNR and CDR2 FQNEAQ (reference sequence). Trimming took off 6 bases at V and 3 bases at J, with 11 bases between the two ends. The CDR3 loop spans 13 amino acids. The CDR3 protein is CASRWGRDTEAFF. DNA for the CDR3: TGTGCCAGCAGGTGGGGGAGGGACACTGAAGCTTTCTTT.

The rearrangement links TRBV7-2 to TRBJ1-2, with no clear D. CDR3 length: 13 amino acids. V was trimmed by 1 base and J by 2 bases, leaving 5 bases between them. CDR1 is SGHTA and CDR2 is FQGNSA in the germline V gene. This CDR3 reads CASSLDSNYGYTF. CDR3 coding DNA: TGTGCCAGCAGCTTAGACAGCAACTATGGCTACACCTTC. Together with reference TRBV7-2 and TRBJ1-2, the CDR3 gives the full variable domain: GAGVSQSPSNKVTEKGKDVELRCDPISGHTALYWYRQSLGQGLEFLIYFQGNSAPDKSGLPSDRFSAERTGGSVSTLTIQRTQQEDSAVYLCASSLDSNYGYTFGSGTRLTVV.

CDR3 nucleotides: TGTGCCAGCAGCCAAGTTGGGCGGGCGGACTACGAGCAGTACTTC. It is translated as CASSQVGRADYEQYF. The chain employs TRBV4-2 and TRBJ2-7; possible D gene TRBD2, 5 bases. CDR3 size: 15 residues. V was shortened by 1 base and J by 3 bases, with 13 bases between the two germline ends. In germline, CDR1 is LGHNA, CDR2 YNFKEQ.

V and J are TRBV11-2 and TRBJ1-2; 7 positions match TRBD1. CDR1 is SGHAT and CDR2 is FQNNGV in the germline V gene. The CDR3 spans 15 residues. Trimming at V came to 5 bases and at J to 1 base, leaving 7 bases not matched to a gene. The CDR3 DNA is TGTGCCAGCAGCCTCCGGGACAGTAGTAACTATGGCTACACCTTC. Protein product: CASSLRDSSNYGYTF.

The gene calls are TRBV5-6 and TRBJ1-4, with TRBD1 identical over 8 bases. J gave up 7 bases and V 4 bases, and 6 bases lay outside the gene matches. Germline values: CDR1 SGHDT, CDR2 YYEEEE. The CDR3 is 14 residues long. Here the CDR3 reads CASSDTGGSEKLFF. Written as DNA, the CDR3 is TGTGCCAGCAGCGATACAGGGGGAAGTGAAAAACTGTTTTTT.

The genes are TRBV7-6 and TRBJ1-3; no clear D. Trimming cost V 1 base and J 7 bases, with 8 bases left between them. Germline CDR1 is SGHVS and CDR2 is FNYEAQ. The CDR3 totals 13 residues. The CDR3 protein is CASSLDLGNTIYF. In DNA form, the CDR3 reads TGTGCCAGCAGCTTAGACCTTGGGAACACCATATATTTT.

The chain has TRBV5-4 and TRBJ1-2, with 8 bases identical to TRBD1. Germline V gene data show CDR1 as SGHNT and CDR2 as YYREEE (reference sequence). CDR3 size: 15 residues. V lost 7 bases to trimming and J lost 3 bases; unmatched junction nucleotides: 11. The CDR3 region is CASGLTGGVDYGYTF. In nucleotides, the CDR3 is TGTGCCAGCGGACTAACAGGGGGTGTGGACTATGGCTACACCTTC.

The rearrangement uses TRBV9 and TRBJ1-2; perhaps TRBD1 as D (5 bases). Germline CDR1 SGDLS, CDR2 YYNGEE. V was clipped by 0 bases and J by 8 bases, with 17 bases between them. There are 15 residues in the CDR3. CDR3 sequence: CASSVAPGSGQGYTF. The CDR3, as DNA: TGTGCCAGCAGCGTAGCGCCAGGGTCCGGGCAAGGCTACACCTTC.

J is TRBJ1-1 and V is TRBV2; D call uncertain. The V gene's germline CDR1 is SNHLY and CDR2 FYNNEI. The CDR3 totals 13 residues. The ends were cut back, 8 bases at V and 6 bases at J, with 16 bases in the middle. CDR3 DNA sequence: TGTGCCAGCGCTGCCGGGTTAAATCCTGAAGCTTTCTTT. It is translated as CASAAGLNPEAFF.

This clone was recorded once. The genes are TRBV7-2 and TRBJ2-3; 8 bases are shared with TRBD2. CDR1 and CDR2 from the germline V gene are SGHTA and FQGNSA. This CDR3 has 17 amino acids. The V and J ends lost 3 bases and 3 bases, in that order; junction bases with no gene match: 11. The CDR3 DNA sequence: TGTGCCAGCAGCTTTTACCCGGGGGGGCCTAGGACAGATACGCAGTATTTT. Its protein is CASSFYPGGPRTDTQYF.

The genes are TRBV9 and TRBJ1-1, with 8 bases lining up with TRBD1. J lost 1 base, V lost 3 bases, and 17 bases had no gene match. CDR1 and CDR2 (germline): SGDLS, YYNGEE. CDR3 length: 19 amino acids. Here the CDR3 DNA reads TGTGCCAGCAGCGAGCAACCAGGGGGCGCGTTTGGATCGAACACTGAAGCTTTCTTT. Translating gives CASSEQPGGAFGSNTEAFF.